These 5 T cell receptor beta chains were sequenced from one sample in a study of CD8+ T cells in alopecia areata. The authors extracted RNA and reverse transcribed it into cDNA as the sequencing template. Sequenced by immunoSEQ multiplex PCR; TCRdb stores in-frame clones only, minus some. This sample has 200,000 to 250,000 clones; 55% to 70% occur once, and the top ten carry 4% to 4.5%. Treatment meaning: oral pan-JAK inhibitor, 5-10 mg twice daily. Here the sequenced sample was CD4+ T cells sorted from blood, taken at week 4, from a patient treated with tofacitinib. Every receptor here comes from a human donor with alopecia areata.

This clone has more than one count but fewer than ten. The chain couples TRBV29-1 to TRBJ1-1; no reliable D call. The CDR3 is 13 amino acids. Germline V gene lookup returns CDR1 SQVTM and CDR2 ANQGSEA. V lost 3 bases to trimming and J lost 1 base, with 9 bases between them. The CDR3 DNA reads TGCAGCGTTGATTTCGGTGGGAACACTGAAGCTTTCTTT. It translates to CSVDFGGNTEAFF.

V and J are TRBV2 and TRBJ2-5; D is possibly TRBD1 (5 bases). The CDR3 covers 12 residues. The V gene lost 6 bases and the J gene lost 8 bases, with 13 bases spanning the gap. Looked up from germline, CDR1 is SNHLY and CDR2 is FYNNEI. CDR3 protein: CASSQGFDTQYF. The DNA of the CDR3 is TGTGCCAGCAGCCAGGGTTTCGATACCCAGTACTTC.

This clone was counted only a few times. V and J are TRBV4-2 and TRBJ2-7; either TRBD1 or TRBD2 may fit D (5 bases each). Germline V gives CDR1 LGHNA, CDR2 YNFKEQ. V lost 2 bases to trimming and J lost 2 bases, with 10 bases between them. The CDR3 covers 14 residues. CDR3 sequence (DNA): TGTGCCAGCAGCCAATGGGACGGAGCCTACGAGCAGTACTTC. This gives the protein CASSQWDGAYEQYF.

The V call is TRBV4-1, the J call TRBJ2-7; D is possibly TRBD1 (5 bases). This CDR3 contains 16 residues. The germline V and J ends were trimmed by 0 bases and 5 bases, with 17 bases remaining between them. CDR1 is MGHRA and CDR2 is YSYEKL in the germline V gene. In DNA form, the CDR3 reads TGCGCCAGCAGCCAAGATCTGCAGGGTGGGTGGAACGAGCAGTACTTC. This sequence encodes CASSQDLQGGWNEQYF.

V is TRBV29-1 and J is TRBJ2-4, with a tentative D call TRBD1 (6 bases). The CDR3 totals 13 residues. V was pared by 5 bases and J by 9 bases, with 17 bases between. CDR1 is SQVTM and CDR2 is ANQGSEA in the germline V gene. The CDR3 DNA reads TGCAGCGTTCATGAAGGGGGATCACGCATTCAGTACTTC. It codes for CSVHEGGSRIQYF.